A selection of T cell receptor beta chains follows, all from one sample in a study of cytomegalovirus exposure and HLA in healthy donors. Generated by immunoSEQ multiplex PCR, the TCRdb table keeps only in-frame clones and is missing some. Of more than 150,000 clones listed, 76% were seen once; the top ten hold about 1.5%. The sequencing sample was made of PBMCs. Receptors originate from a man between 18 and 35 years old in good health and CMV-seronegative. Each CDR3 is given with its conserved first and last residue. The D gene is left open where the match is weak. Not every row has a clone size; where given, it reads once, few, many or a size class.

>TRBV28|-|12|-|TRBJ2-3
CVAGKLEGTQYF
TGTGTCGCCGGGAAACTCGAAGGTACGCAGTATTTT
>TRBV9|-|13|-|TRBJ1-1
CASSVSRVSEAFF
TGTGCCAGCAGCGTTTCGCGGGTATCTGAAGCTTTCTTT
>TRBV2|-|15|-|TRBJ2-2
CASKIEAGSTGELFF
TGTGCCAGCAAAATTGAGGCGGGGAGCACCGGGGAGCTGTTTTTT
>TRBV7-8|-|17|TRBD1|TRBJ1-1
CASSGRQGRSMNTEAFF
TGTGCCAGCAGCGGGAGACAGGGGCGGTCGATGAACACTGAAGCTTTCTTT
>TRBV2|-|16|-|TRBJ1-6
CASQLQGSSYNSPLHF
TGTGCCTCCCAGCTACAGGGAAGCTCCTATAATTCACCCCTCCACTTT
>TRBV27|few|14|-|TRBJ2-3
CASARERSTDTQYF
TGTGCCAGCGCAAGGGAGCGGAGCACAGATACGCAGTATTTT
>TRBV7-3|-|14|-|TRBJ2-2
CASSRGSNTGELFF
TGTGCCAGCTCAAGAGGCAGTAACACCGGGGAGCTGTTTTTT
>TRBV10-3|few|15|TRBD1|TRBJ1-1
CAIRSTGAGNTEAFF
TGTGCCATCCGCTCGACAGGGGCGGGGAACACTGAAGCTTTCTTT
>TRBV6-1|few|14|-|TRBJ2-2
CASSENLRGGELFF
TGTGCCAGCAGTGAAAACTTGCGTGGCGGGGAGCTGTTTTTT
>TRBV7-9|once|13|-|TRBJ1-5
CASSLAGDQPQHF
TGTGCCAGCAGCTTAGCAGGAGACCAGCCCCAGCATTTT
>TRBV2|once|16|TRBD2|TRBJ2-5
CASKKREGLESETQYF
TGTGCCAGCAAGAAGCGGGAGGGCCTCGAGTCGGAGACCCAGTACTTC
>TRBV27|-|14|-|TRBJ2-3
CASADYRETDTQYF
TGTGCCAGCGCCGACTACCGAGAGACAGATACGCAGTATTTT
>TRBV29-1|-|12|-|TRBJ2-3
CSVQQGRDTQYF
TGCAGCGTTCAACAGGGTAGAGATACGCAGTATTTT
>TRBV28|-|14|TRBD1|TRBJ2-7
CASSSGQGAHEQYF
TGTGCCAGCAGTTCGGGACAGGGGGCCCACGAGCAGTACTTC
>TRBV6-1|-|15|-|TRBJ2-7
CASSQTPGPTYEQYF
TGTGCCAGCAGCCAGACTCCCGGCCCCACCTACGAGCAGTACTTC
>TRBV9|-|16|TRBD2|TRBJ2-1
CASSVGSGRAYNEQFF
TGTGCCAGCAGCGTAGGGAGCGGGAGGGCCTACAATGAGCAGTTCTTC
>TRBV27|few|18|-|TRBJ1-1
CASTAFISQQIGSTEAFF
TGTGCCAGCACCGCCTTTATCTCCCAACAGATCGGTTCTACTGAAGCTTTCTTT
>TRBV5-6|few|13|-|TRBJ1-1
CASSFGQNTEAFF
TGTGCCAGCAGCTTCGGACAGAACACTGAAGCTTTCTTT
>TRBV6-1|few|14|TRBD2|TRBJ2-5
CASSVTSFQETQYF
TGTGCCAGCAGTGTGACTAGCTTCCAAGAGACCCAGTACTTC
>TRBV30|-|14|TRBD1|TRBJ1-2
CAWSTTTGSYGYTF
TGTGCCTGGAGTACTACGACAGGGTCCTATGGCTACACCTTC
>TRBV7-6|-|17|TRBD2|TRBJ2-3
CASSPFGMRGAADTQYF
TGTGCCAGCAGCCCATTTGGTATGCGGGGGGCCGCAGATACGCAGTATTTT
>TRBV6-5|-|16|TRBD1|TRBJ2-7
CASSYATGQGAFEQYF
TGTGCCAGCAGTTACGCTACGGGACAGGGGGCGTTCGAGCAGTACTTC
>TRBV7-8|-|15|-|TRBJ1-1
CASSLGRRQNTEAFF
TGTGCCAGCAGCTTAGGCCGCAGACAGAACACTGAAGCTTTCTTT
>TRBV2|-|15|-|TRBJ2-2
CASSATRTITGELFF
TGTGCCAGCAGTGCGACTAGAACCATCACCGGGGAGCTGTTTTTT
>TRBV6-1|few|13|-|TRBJ2-7
CASSHTGFHEQYF
TGTGCCAGCAGCCACACAGGGTTCCACGAGCAGTACTTC
>TRBV27|-|12|TRBD1|TRBJ1-2
CASSTQGRGYTF
TGTGCCAGCAGTACACAGGGGCGCGGCTACACCTTC
>TRBV7-3|-|17|-|TRBJ1-6
CASSPGGTANYNSPLHF
TGTGCCAGCAGCCCTGGGGGCACAGCCAACTATAATTCACCCCTCCACTTT
>TRBV6-1|-|14|-|TRBJ1-4
CAPPAGGPSEKLFF
TGTGCCCCGCCCGCCGGGGGGCCTAGTGAAAAACTGTTTTTT
>TRBV6-1|-|14|-|TRBJ1-4
CASASGVVVEKLFF
TGTGCCAGCGCATCGGGGGTCGTAGTCGAAAAACTGTTTTTT
>TRBV6-5|-|12|-|TRBJ2-2
CASSYSGGELSF
TGTGCCAGCAGTTACTCGGGCGGGGAGCTGTCTTTT
>TRBV4-2|few|14|TRBD1|TRBJ1-2
CASSQVSDRGGYTF
TGTGCCAGCAGCCAAGTCTCGGACAGGGGCGGCTACACCTTC
>TRBV15|-|14|-|TRBJ1-1
CATSRLEKNTEAFF
TGTGCCACCAGCAGACTCGAGAAGAACACTGAAGCTTTCTTT